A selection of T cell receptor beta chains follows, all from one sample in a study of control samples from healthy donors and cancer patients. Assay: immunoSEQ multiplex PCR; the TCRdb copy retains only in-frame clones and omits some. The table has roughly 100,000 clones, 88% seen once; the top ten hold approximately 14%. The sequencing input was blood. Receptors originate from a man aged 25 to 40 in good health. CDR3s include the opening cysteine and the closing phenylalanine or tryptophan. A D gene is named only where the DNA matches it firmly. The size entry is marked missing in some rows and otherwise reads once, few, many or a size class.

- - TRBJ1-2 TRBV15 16 CATSRDRALGAGGYTF TGTGCCACCAGCAGAGATCGCGCCTTGGGGGCGGGTGGCTACACCTTC
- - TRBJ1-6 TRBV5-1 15 CASSPQDSNNSPLHF TGCGCCAGCAGCCCCCAGGACAGTAATAATTCACCCCTCCACTTT
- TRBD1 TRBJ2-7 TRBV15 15 CATSREGTGAYEQYF TGTGCCACCAGCAGAGAGGGGACAGGGGCCTACGAGCAGTACTTC
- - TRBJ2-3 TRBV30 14 CAWSVFRGSDTQYF TGTGCCTGGAGTGTTTTCAGAGGGTCAGATACGCAGTATTTT
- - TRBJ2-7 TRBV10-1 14 CASSDRRYSSEQYF TGCGCCAGCAGTGACAGGAGGTACTCTAGCGAGCAGTACTTC
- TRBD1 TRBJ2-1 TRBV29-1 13 CSVGRTGVDEQFF TGCAGCGTTGGGAGGACAGGGGTAGATGAGCAGTTCTTC
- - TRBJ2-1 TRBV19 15 CASRADSPLYNEQFF TGTGCCAGTAGGGCGGACAGCCCACTATACAATGAGCAGTTCTTC
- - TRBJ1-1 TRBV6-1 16 CASSELAGFMNTEAFF TGTGCCAGCAGTGAATTGGCGGGATTTATGAACACTGAAGCTTTCTTT
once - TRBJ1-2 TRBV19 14 CASTSGRPGNGYTF TGTGCCAGTACCTCCGGCAGGCCCGGGAATGGCTACACCTTC
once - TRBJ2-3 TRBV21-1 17 CASSKASSGTSTDTQYF TGTGCCAGCAGCAAAGCGTCTAGCGGAACTAGCACAGATACGCAGTATTTT
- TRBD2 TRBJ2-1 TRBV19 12 CASTGTTDEQFF TGTGCCAGTACCGGGACTACTGATGAGCAGTTCTTC
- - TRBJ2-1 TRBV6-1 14 CASSDTGEGSEQFF TGTGCCAGCAGTGATACAGGGGAGGGGAGTGAGCAGTTCTTC
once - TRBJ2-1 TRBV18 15 CASSPPGRTLNEQFF TGTGCCAGCTCACCCCCGGGACGGACACTCAATGAGCAGTTCTTC
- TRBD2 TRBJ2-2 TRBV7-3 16 CASSSNGLAGAGELFF TGTGCCAGCAGCTCCAATGGACTAGCGGGAGCCGGGGAGCTGTTTTTT
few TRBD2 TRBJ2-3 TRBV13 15 CASRLPGLVPDTQYF TGTGCCAGCAGGCTTCCGGGACTAGTGCCAGATACGCAGTATTTT
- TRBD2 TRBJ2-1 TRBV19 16 CASSIRRGGNYNEQFF TGTGCCAGTAGTATCCGCCGGGGGGGTAACTACAATGAGCAGTTCTTC
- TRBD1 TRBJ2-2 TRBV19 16 CASSTRTGQIAGELFF TGTGCCAGTAGTACCCGGACAGGGCAAATCGCCGGGGAGCTGTTTTTT
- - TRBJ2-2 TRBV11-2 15 CASSRNRQANGELFF TGTGCCAGCAGCCGAAATCGACAGGCCAATGGGGAGCTGTTTTTT
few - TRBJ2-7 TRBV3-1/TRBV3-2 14 CASSPGRSSYEQYF TGTGCCAGCAGCCCGGGACGCAGCTCCTACGAGCAGTACTTC
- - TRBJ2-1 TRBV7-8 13 CASRETYGTEQFF TGTGCCAGCAGAGAGACTTACGGCACGGAGCAGTTCTTC
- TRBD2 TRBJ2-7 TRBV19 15 CASSIDPSGRFEQYF TGTGCCAGTAGTATAGATCCTAGCGGGAGGTTTGAGCAGTACTTC
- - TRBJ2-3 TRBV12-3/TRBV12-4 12 CASNYEGDTQYF TGTGCCAGCAACTACGAAGGAGATACGCAGTATTTT
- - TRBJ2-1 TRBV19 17 CASSIGQDLRSYNEQFF TGTGCCAGTAGTATAGGGCAGGACCTACGGTCCTACAATGAGCAGTTCTTC
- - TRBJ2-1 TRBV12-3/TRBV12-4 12 CASTFSYNEQFF TGTGCCAGCACTTTCTCCTACAATGAGCAGTTCTTC
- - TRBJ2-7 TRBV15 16 CATSRDKGGPWAEQYF TGTGCCACCAGCAGAGATAAGGGCGGGCCGTGGGCCGAGCAGTACTTC
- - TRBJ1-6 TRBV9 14 CASSVDGFSSPLHF TGTGCCAGCAGCGTAGACGGGTTTTCCTCACCCCTCCACTTT
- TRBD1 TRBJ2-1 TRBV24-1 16 CATSDLGQGAYNEQFF TGTGCCACCAGTGATTTGGGACAGGGGGCCTACAATGAGCAGTTCTTC
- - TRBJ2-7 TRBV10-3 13 CAISDGLEYEQYF TGTGCCATCAGTGATGGGCTCGAGTACGAGCAGTACTTC
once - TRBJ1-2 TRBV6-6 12 CASSDEGGSYTF TGTGCCAGCAGTGACGAGGGGGGGAGCTACACCTTC
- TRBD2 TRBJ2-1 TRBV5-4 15 CASRRSGGQYNEQFF TGTGCCAGCAGACGTAGCGGGGGGCAATACAATGAGCAGTTCTTC
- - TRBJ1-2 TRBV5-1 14 CASSLERTAYGYTF TGCGCCAGCAGCTTGGAACGGACAGCCTATGGCTACACCTTC